The present TCR beta chain was sequenced within a study of T cells in localized non-small cell lung cancer. Overall study findings and caveats: Longer overall survival was linked to higher blood T cell density.

In germline, CDR1 is SGHNT, CDR2 YYREEE (reference sequence). The V end lost 0 bases, the J end lost 6 bases, and 13 bases lay between the germline ends. The CDR3 runs 15 residues. Data came from immunoSEQ multiplex PCR; TCRdb stores just in-frame clones and leaves some out. The top ten hold roughly 15% of the sample, which has under 12,000 clones, more than 90% seen once. Details on this clone: Antigen unknown.

This sample comprised peripheral blood, obtained before any cancer treatment. The TCR sequence derives from a male donor at least 60 years old with stage III lung adenocarcinoma. This chain connects TRBV5-4 to TRBJ2-4, with D unclear. CDR3 amino acids: CASSLGSRVGNIQYF. DNA for the CDR3: TGTGCCAGCAGCTTGGGTTCTAGGGTCGGAAACATTCAGTACTTC.